This T cell receptor (beta chain) was identified during a study of vaccination and CD4 T cells after COVID-19. The overall study: Post-vaccination specimens were collected at a median of 72 days following dose two (range 14 to 241).

Germline values: CDR1 ENHRY, CDR2 SYGVKD. The CDR3 sequence is 17 residues long. Unmatched junction bases numbered 6, after V lost 2 bases and J lost 0 bases. The treatment was: approximately 11-day PBMC culture with coronavirus spike peptide pools or control peptides (ViraFEST assay). ViraFEST relied on peptide pools to expand antigen-specific T cells; the TCRs were sequenced afterward. Medium was half-exchanged with fresh IL-2 medium on days 3 and 7. A word on this clonotype: Its antigen is not identified.

The study sequenced cultured CD4+ T cell DNA using the Oncomine TCR Beta short-read assay. Each CDR3 protein gets one entry after TCRdb re-called the PCR reads with MiXCR. The sample lists over 8,500 distinct CDR3 sequences; 55% to 80% were seen once. The sequencing here drew on CD4+ T cells from blood, cultured in vitro, taken before SARS-CoV-2 vaccination. The sequence was collected from a human donor who had recovered from COVID-19. The rearrangement joins TRBV10-3 to TRBJ2-1, with TRBD2 matching over 8 bases. CDR3: CAISEGSGRGSYNEQFF. The CDR3 DNA is TGTGCCATCAGTGAGGGAAGCGGGAGAGGCTCCTACAATGAGCAGTTCTTC.